This T cell receptor beta chain was documented in a study of blood T cell repertoires in COVID-19. Regarding this clone: Additional DNA sequences in this sample encode the identical CDR3.

The repertoire was sequenced with immunoSEQ multiplex PCR; TCRdb's copy has only in-frame clones and lacks some. The table shows hundreds of thousands of clones, with 75% to 90% occurring only once. V lost 6 bases and J lost 1, with 12 bases in between. The CDR3 runs to 14 residues. Germline V gene sequence: CDR1 MNHEY, CDR2 SVGAGI. Enrolled through a virtual design, the participants were between roughly 18 and 90 years of age and came from fewer than 30 US areas. Specimen: PBMCs or T cells enriched from blood (not recorded which). The clonotype originates from a man aged 30 to 39 who had recovered from COVID-19. The V and J genes are TRBV6-5 and TRBJ1-1; D is possibly TRBD1 (5 bases). CDR3 protein: CASSRDRGNTEAFF. The CDR3 DNA follows: TGTGCCAGCAGCCGAGACAGAGGGAACACTGAAGCTTTCTTT.